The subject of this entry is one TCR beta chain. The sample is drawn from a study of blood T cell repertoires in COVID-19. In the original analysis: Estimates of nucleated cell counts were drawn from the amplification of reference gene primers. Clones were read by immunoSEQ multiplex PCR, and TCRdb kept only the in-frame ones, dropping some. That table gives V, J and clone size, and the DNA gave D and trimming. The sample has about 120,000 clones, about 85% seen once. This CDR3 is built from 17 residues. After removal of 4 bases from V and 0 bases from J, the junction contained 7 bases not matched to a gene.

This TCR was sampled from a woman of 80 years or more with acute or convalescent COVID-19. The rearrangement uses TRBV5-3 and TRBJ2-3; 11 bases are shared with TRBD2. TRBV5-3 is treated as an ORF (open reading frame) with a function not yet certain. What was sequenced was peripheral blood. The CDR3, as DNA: TGTGCCAGAAGCCCGGGACTAGCGGTTTCTAGCACAGATACGCAGTATTTT. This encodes CARSPGLAVSSTDTQYF.